One and the same sample provided the 5 T cell receptor beta chains below, sequenced in a study of blood T cell repertoires in COVID-19. Assay: immunoSEQ multiplex PCR; the TCRdb copy retains only in-frame clones and omits some. The sample yields about 270,000 clones, 75% to 95% seen once. Sample: peripheral blood. The receptors derive from a person aged 18 to 35 with COVID-19, enrolled during active disease.

This clone showed up just a few times. This chain uses TRBV28 with TRBJ1-1, with 8 bases lining up with TRBD1. The V gene's germline CDR1 is MDHEN and CDR2 SYDVKM. There are 14 residues in the CDR3. The V and J ends lost 5 bases and 3 bases, in that order; junction bases with no gene match: 5. CDR3 sequence reads: CASSLAQGDTEAFF. The CDR3 DNA is TGTGCCAGCAGTCTCGCACAGGGGGACACTGAAGCTTTCTTT.

The V gene is TRBV6-2 or TRBV6-3, the J gene TRBJ2-5; D not resolved. The length of the CDR3 is 15 residues. Deletions cut 2 bases from V and 0 bases from J, with 10 bases between. CDR1 and CDR2 (germline): MNHEY, SVGEGT. The CDR3 protein is CASSYDGAYQETQYF. Here the CDR3 DNA reads TGTGCCAGCAGTTACGATGGAGCGTACCAAGAGACCCAGTACTTC.

The chain recombines TRBV9 with TRBJ2-7; D is undetermined. The V gene lost 1 base and the J gene lost 3 bases, with 8 bases spanning the gap. CDR1 SGDLS and CDR2 YYNGEE come from the germline V gene. The CDR3 is 13 amino acids. The CDR3 DNA follows: TGTGCCAGCAGCGTATCTTCGGGCTACGAGCAGTACTTC. It specifies CASSVSSGYEQYF.

V and J are TRBV6-6 and TRBJ2-1, with TRBD2 matching over 11 bases. The CDR3 extends over 15 amino acids. The germline V gene has CDR1 MNHNY and CDR2 SVGAGI (reference sequence). J was trimmed by 10 bases and V by 5 bases; bases with no gene match: 10. Here the CDR3 DNA reads TGTGCCAGCAGTAGTTTAGCGGGAGGGAGGGGCGAGCAGTTCTTC. It encodes CASSSLAGGRGEQFF.

This sequence joins TRBV11-2 and TRBJ2-7; 10 nucleotides line up with TRBD1. The CDR3 consists of 17 residues. The germline gives CDR1 SGHAT, CDR2 FQNNGV. The V gene end was trimmed by 6 bases and the J gene end by 3 bases; junction bases not matched to a gene: 14. CDR3 residues: CASSPAPGQGLFYEQYF. DNA of the CDR3: TGTGCCAGCAGTCCAGCTCCGGGACAGGGGCTTTTCTACGAGCAGTACTTC.